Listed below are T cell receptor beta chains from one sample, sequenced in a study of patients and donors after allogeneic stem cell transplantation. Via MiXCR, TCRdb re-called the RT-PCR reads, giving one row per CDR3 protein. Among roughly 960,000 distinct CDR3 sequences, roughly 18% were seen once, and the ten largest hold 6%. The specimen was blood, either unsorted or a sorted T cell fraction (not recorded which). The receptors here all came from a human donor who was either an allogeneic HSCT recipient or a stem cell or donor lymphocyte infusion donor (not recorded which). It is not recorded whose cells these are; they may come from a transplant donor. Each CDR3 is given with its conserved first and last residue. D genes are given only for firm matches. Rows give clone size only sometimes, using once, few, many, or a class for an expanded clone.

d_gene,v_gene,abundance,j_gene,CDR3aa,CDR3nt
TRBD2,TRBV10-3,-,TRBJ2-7,CAISESLLADSYEQYF,TGTGCCATCAGTGAGTCTCTACTAGCGGACTCCTACGAGCAGTACTTC
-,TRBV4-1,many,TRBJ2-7,CASSQDRDFNNEQYF,TGCGCCAGCAGCCAAGATCGAGATTTCAACAACGAGCAGTACTTC
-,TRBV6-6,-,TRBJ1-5,CATGLWNQPQHF,TGTGCCACGGGGTTGTGGAATCAGCCCCAGCATTTT
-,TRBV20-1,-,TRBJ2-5,CSQSRLGQETQYF,TGCAGTCAATCCAGACTGGGCCAAGAGACCCAGTACTTC
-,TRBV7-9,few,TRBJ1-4,CASSSRVGEKLFF,TGTGCCAGCAGCTCGCGGGTTGGTGAAAAACTGTTTTTT
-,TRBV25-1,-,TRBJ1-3,CASSAGGNTIYF,TGTGCCAGCAGTGCTGGTGGAAACACCATATATTTT
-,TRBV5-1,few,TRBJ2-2,CASSFQGSRELFF,TGCGCCAGCAGCTTTCAGGGGAGTAGAGAGCTGTTTTTT
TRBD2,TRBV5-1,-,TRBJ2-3,CASSPAASGTGTDTQYF,TGCGCCAGCAGCCCAGCCGCTAGCGGGACGGGTACAGATACGCAGTATTTT
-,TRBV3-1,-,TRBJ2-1,CASSQKSGLVFF,TGTGCCAGCAGCCAGAAGAGCGGGTTAGTGTTCTTC
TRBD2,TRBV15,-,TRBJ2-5,CATSRDGTSGQETQYF,TGTGCCACCAGCAGAGACGGGACTAGCGGACAAGAGACCCAGTACTTC
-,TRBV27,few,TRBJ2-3,CASSLRTVSTDTQYF,TGTGCCAGCAGTCTGAGGACTGTTAGCACAGATACGCAGTATTTT
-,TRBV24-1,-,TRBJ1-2,CATSDLSGPYGYTF,TGTGCCACCAGTGATTTGTCAGGCCCCTATGGCTACACCTTC
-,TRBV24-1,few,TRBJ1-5,CATSDGPEDQPQHF,TGTGCCACCAGTGACGGGCCGGAAGATCAGCCCCAGCATTTT
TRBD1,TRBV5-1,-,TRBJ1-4,CASSMGQTTNEKLFF,TGCGCCAGCAGCATGGGACAGACAACTAATGAAAAACTGTTTTTT
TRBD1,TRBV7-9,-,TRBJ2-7,CASSSPAGTGSYEQYF,TGTGCCAGCAGCTCGCCGGCCGGGACAGGATCCTACGAGCAGTACTTC
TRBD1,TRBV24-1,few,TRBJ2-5,CATSESGQPYQETQYF,TGTGCCACCAGTGAGTCGGGACAGCCGTACCAAGAGACCCAGTACTTC
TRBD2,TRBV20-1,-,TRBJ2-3,CSARSAGVSIDTQYF,TGCAGTGCTAGATCGGCGGGAGTGTCAATAGATACGCAGTATTTT
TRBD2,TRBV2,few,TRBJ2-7,CASRERGLLSYEQYF,TGTGCCAGCAGGGAGCGGGGGTTGCTCTCCTACGAGCAGTACTTC
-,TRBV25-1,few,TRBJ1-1,CASSEWGSLNTEAFF,TGTGCCAGCAGTGAATGGGGCAGTTTGAACACTGAAGCTTTCTTT
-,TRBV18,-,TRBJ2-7,CASSPDTAYEQYF,TGTGCCAGCTCACCGGACACTGCCTACGAGCAGTACTTC
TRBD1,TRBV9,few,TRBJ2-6,CASSTRTGDSSGANVLTF,TGTGCCAGCAGCACCCGGACAGGGGATAGCTCTGGGGCCAACGTCCTGACTTTC
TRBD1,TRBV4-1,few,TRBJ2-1,CASSLHGQDRGIYEQFF,TGCGCCAGCAGCCTCCATGGCCAGGACAGGGGGATCTATGAGCAGTTCTTC
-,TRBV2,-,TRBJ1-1,CARLTDTEAFF,TGTGCCAGATTGACGGACACTGAAGCTTTCTTT
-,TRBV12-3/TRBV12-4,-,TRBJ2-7,CASSFVIYEQYF,TGTGCCAGCAGTTTTGTGATCTACGAGCAGTACTTC
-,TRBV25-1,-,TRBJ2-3,CAPRGQSTDTQYF,TGTGCCCCGCGGGGGCAAAGCACAGATACGCAGTATTTT
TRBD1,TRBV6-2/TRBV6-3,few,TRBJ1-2,CASRAGGVGAYGYTF,TGTGCCAGCAGAGCAGGGGGCGTCGGCGCTTATGGCTACACCTTC
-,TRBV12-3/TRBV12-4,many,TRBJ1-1,CASRPSRRWTEAFF,TGTGCCAGCAGGCCCTCGCGACGATGGACTGAAGCTTTCTTT
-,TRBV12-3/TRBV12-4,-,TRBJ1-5,CASSPTGQYSNQPQHF,TGTGCCAGCAGTCCAACAGGACAGTATAGCAATCAGCCCCAGCATTTT
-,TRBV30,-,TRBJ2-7,CALFHMNEQYF,TGTGCCTTATTCCATATGAACGAGCAGTACTTC
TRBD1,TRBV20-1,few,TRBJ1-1,CSALNIPGQLPETFF,TGCAGTGCCCTGAATATACCGGGACAGCTTCCGGAAACTTTCTTT
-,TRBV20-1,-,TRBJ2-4,CSARALGVAKNIQYF,TGCAGTGCTAGAGCCCTGGGGGTAGCCAAAAACATTCAGTACTTC
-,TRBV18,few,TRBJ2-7,CASSPPQIPYEQYF,TGTGCCAGCTCACCACCCCAGATCCCCTACGAGCAGTACTTC
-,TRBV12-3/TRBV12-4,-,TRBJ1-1,CASSGGQGPEAFF,TGTGCCAGCAGTGGGGGACAAGGGCCTGAAGCTTTCTTT
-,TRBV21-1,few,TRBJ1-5,CASSKGRGTGNQPQHF,TGTGCCAGCAGCAAAGGTCGGGGGACGGGCAATCAGCCCCAGCATTTT
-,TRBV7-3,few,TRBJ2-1,CASSLTVLEQFF,TGTGCCAGCAGCTTAACTGTCCTAGAGCAGTTCTTC
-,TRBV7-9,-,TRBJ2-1,CASSFTVGTYNEQFF,TGTGCCAGCAGCTTCACCGTCGGGACTTACAATGAGCAGTTCTTC
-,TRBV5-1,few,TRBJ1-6,CASRVVVGHNSPLHF,TGCGCCAGCCGGGTTGTCGTGGGTCATAATTCACCCCTCCACTTT
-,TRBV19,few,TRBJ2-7,CASSTDLGYEQYF,TGTGCCAGTAGTACCGACTTGGGCTACGAGCAGTACTTC
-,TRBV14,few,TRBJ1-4,CASSQVGTGGEKLFF,TGTGCCAGCAGCCAAGTCGGGACCGGGGGTGAAAAACTGTTTTTT